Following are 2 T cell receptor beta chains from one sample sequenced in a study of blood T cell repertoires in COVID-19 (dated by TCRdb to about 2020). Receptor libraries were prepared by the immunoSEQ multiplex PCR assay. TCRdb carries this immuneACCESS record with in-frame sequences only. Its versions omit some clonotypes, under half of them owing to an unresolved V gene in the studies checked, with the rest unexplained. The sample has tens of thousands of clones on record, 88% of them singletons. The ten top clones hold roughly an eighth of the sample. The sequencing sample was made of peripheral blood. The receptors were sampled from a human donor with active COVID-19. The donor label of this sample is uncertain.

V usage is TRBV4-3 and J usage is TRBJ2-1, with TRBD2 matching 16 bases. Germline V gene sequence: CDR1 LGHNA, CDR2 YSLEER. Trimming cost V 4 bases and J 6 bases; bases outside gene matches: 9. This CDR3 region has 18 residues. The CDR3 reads CASSRDPGLAGGGNEQFF. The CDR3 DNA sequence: TGCGCCAGCAGCCGAGACCCGGGACTAGCGGGGGGGGGCAATGAGCAGTTCTTC.

The CDR3 nucleotides read TGTGCCAGCAGCTTGTCCCCAGGGGCGAACTATGGCTACACCTTC. It codes for CASSLSPGANYGYTF. The V and J genes are TRBV5-4 and TRBJ1-2; D is perhaps TRBD1 (6 bases). The CDR3 runs 15 residues. CDR1 is SGHNT and CDR2 is YYREEE in the germline V gene (reference sequence). V was clipped by 1 base and J by 2 bases, with 12 bases between them.